This paragraph covers one TCR beta chain sequence. There is no known antigen for this receptor. It has no much larger one-base neighbor in the sample; base qualities were not kept. The data stem from a study of cytomegalovirus exposure and HLA in healthy donors (dated by TCRdb to 2016 to 2017). Notes on the research overall: According to a later analysis, the roughly 120 validation repertoires were produced on the same platform as the roughly 600 repertoires of the first cohort. To predict cytomegalovirus infection status, the study combined high-throughput TCR immunosequencing, statistical association of individual TCRs with disease status, and machine learning. Besides the first cohort of hundreds of subjects, a separate validation cohort made up of over a hundred different subjects was used. The study was designed to test whether signatures of past pathogen exposure could be identified by cataloging public T cell receptors.

Paper-wide results and their limitations: Most TCR sequences were seen in very few donors, while some public TCRs were found in many individuals. In a later analysis, TCRs clustered in the first cohort were found to also tend to co-occur in the roughly 120 validation repertoires, with 94% of cluster scores above 0. The authors suggested that the approach could potentially be generalized to other disease states and immunological phenotypes. A later analysis had no HLA typing for the validation cohort, so co-occurrence there was scored across all 130 or so repertoires. A total of around 150 TCR beta chains were listed by the study as associated with cytomegalovirus. In both the original and validation cohorts, the classifier was reported to diagnose cytomegalovirus status with high specificity and sensitivity. A few of the identified cytomegalovirus-associated TCR beta chains were confirmed in vitro to be specific for cytomegalovirus antigens.

The method was the immunoSEQ multiplex PCR assay. From the authors' description of their analysis: A statistical classification framework was built to diagnose cytomegalovirus status from the catalog of TCR beta chain sequences. As stored in TCRdb, this immuneACCESS dataset retains in-frame rearrangements with V and J assigned. A fraction of the clones does not appear; measured against another copy, unresolved V genes explain less than half of the discrepancy, and the remainder lacks a known reason. V, J and clone size reflect that table, while D and trimming were determined from the DNA. This sample comprises over 200,000 clones, approximately 87% of them detected only once. The ten largest clones capture 5.5% to 7% of the sample. Separate from the approximately 700-subject first cohort, the validation cohort of 120 subjects was the group to which the donors belonged. The V and J ends are trimmed by 10 bases and 4 bases, leaving 22 bases between them. The germline V gene (reference sequence) gives CDR1 as MNHNY and CDR2 as SVGAGI. From the cysteine up to the phenylalanine, the CDR3 has a length of 15 residues. Only the CDR3 portion is preserved as DNA: 45 bases, with reading frame beginning at the first base.

The origin of this receptor is a woman between 18 and 29 years old in good health and CMV-seronegative. The chain was built from TRBV6-6 and TRBJ1-1; a tentative D call is TRBD1 (6 bases match). Source material: PBMCs. The DNA sequence is given as TGTGCCACCAAACCTCTACAGGGCCTGGGCACTGAAGCTTTCTTT. It encodes CATKPLQGLGTEAFF.